The present T cell receptor (beta chain) was sequenced within a study of pediatric ulcerative colitis. Study outcomes and limitations: Clonal expansions reduced rectal repertoire diversity in acute severe colitis.

Generated by immunoSEQ multiplex PCR, the TCRdb table keeps only in-frame clones and is missing some. Seen here are 40,000 to 60,000 clones, 60% to 85% observed once, and the top ten hold over 3%. One to two pinch biopsies were taken from the rectum during colonoscopy. CDR1 and CDR2 (germline): MGHDK, SYGVNS. The germline V and J ends were trimmed by 7 bases and 2 bases, with 12 bases remaining between them. This CDR3 is 13 amino acids long. Details on this clone: Its target is not known.

This chain connects TRBV25-1 to TRBJ2-7, with a tentative D call TRBD1 (5 bases). Sequenced input: gut tissue. The sequence was obtained from a girl aged 10 to 17 with moderate ulcerative colitis. The CDR3 spells CASTGRAAYEQYF. The CDR3 DNA follows: TGTGCCAGCACAGGCAGGGCCGCCTACGAGCAGTACTTC.